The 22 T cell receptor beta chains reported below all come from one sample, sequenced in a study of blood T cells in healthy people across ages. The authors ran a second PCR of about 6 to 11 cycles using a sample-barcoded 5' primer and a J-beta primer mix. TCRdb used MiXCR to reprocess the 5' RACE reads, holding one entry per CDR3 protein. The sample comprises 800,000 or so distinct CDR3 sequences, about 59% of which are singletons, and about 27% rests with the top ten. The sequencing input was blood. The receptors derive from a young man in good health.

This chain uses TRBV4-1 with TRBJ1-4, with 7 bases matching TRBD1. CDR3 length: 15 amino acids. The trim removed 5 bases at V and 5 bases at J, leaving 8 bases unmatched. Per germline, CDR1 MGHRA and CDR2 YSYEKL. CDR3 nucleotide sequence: TGCGCCAGCAGCTCGCGGACAGGTACAAATGAAAAACTGTTTTTT. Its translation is CASSSRTGTNEKLFF.

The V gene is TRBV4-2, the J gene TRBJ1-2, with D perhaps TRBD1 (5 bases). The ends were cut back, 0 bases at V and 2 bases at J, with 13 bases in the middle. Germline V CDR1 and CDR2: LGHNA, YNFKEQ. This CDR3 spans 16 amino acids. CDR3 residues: CASSQDYGGSNYGYTF. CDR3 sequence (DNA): TGTGCCAGCAGCCAAGATTACGGGGGATCCAACTATGGCTACACCTTC.

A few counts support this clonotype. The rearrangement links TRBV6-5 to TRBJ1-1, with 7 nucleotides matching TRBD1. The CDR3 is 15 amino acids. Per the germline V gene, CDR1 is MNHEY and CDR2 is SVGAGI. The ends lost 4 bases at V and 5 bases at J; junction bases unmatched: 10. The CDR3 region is CASSSPGQSSTEAFF. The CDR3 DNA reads TGTGCCAGCAGTTCGCCGGGACAGAGCTCAACTGAAGCTTTCTTT.

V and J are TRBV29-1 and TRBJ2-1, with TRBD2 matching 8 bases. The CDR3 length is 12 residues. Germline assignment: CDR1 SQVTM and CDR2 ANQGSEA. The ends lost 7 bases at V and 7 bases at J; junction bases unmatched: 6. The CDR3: CSAGTSSNEQFF. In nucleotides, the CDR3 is TGCAGCGCCGGGACTAGTTCGAATGAGCAGTTCTTC.

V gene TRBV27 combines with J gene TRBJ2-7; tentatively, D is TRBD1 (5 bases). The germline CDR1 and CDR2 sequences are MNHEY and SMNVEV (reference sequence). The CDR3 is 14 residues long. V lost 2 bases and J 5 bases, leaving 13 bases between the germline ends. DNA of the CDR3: TGTGCCAGCAGTTTAGCAGCAGGGCTCGACGAGCAGTACTTC. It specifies CASSLAAGLDEQYF.

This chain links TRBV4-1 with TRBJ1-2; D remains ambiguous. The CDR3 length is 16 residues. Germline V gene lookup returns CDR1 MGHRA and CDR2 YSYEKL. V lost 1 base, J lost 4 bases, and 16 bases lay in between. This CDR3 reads CASSQAPREKSYGYTF. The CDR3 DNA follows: TGCGCCAGCAGCCAAGCCCCGAGGGAGAAGAGCTATGGCTACACCTTC.

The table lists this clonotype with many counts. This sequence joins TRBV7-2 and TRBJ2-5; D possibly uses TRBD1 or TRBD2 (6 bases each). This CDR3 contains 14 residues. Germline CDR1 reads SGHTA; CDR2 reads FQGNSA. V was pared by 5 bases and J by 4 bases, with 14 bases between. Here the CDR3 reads CASSLLGGRETQYF. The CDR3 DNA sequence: TGTGCCAGCAGCCTCCTGGGGGGCCGAGAGACCCAGTACTTC.

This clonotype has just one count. The CDR3, as DNA: TGTGCCAGCAGCAGACAGGGGATGGCCTCCCAGCAGTACTTC. Encoded protein: CASSRQGMASQQYF. This chain connects TRBV9 to TRBJ2-7; TRBD1 matches 8 bases. Germline V gene lookup returns CDR1 SGDLS and CDR2 YYNGEE. V lost 4 bases, J lost 8 bases, and 11 bases stayed unmatched. The CDR3 is 14 amino acids.

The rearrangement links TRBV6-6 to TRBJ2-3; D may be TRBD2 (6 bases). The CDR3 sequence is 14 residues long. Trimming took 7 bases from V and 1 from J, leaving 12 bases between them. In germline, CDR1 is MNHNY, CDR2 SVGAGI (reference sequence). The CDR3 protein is CASTTSSGTDTQYF. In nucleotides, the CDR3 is TGTGCCAGCACTACTAGCTCCGGCACAGATACGCAGTATTTT.

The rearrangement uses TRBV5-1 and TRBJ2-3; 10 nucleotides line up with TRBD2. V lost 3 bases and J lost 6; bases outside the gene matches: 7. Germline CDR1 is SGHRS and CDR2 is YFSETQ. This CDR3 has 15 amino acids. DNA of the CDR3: TGCGCCAGCAGCTCGGGACCAGCGGGGGGGGATACGCAGTATTTT. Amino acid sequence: CASSSGPAGGDTQYF.

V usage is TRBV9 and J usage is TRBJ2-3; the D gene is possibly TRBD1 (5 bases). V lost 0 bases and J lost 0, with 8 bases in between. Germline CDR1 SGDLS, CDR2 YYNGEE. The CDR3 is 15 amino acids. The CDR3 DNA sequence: TGTGCCAGCAGCGTAGGGACAATTAGCACAGATACGCAGTATTTT. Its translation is CASSVGTISTDTQYF.

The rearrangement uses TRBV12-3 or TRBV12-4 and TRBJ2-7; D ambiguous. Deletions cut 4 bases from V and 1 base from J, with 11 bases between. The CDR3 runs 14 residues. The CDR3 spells CASSYRVQSYEQYF. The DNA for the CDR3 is TGTGCCAGCAGTTACCGGGTCCAATCCTACGAGCAGTACTTC.

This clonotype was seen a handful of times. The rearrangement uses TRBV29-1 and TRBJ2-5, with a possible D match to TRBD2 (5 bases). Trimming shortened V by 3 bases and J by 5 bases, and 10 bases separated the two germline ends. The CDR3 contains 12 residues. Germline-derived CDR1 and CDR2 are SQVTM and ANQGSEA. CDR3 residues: CSVDGESETQYF. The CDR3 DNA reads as TGCAGCGTTGACGGGGAAAGTGAGACCCAGTACTTC.

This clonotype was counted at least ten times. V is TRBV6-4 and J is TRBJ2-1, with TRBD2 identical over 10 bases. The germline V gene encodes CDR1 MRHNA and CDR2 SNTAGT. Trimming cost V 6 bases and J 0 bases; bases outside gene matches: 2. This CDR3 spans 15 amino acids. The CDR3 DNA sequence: TGTGCCAGCAGCGAGCGGGGGGGCTCCTACAATGAGCAGTTCTTC. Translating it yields CASSERGGSYNEQFF.

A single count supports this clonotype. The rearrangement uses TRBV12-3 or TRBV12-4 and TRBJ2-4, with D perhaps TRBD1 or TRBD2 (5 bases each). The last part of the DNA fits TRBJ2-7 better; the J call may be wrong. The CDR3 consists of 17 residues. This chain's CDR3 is CASSLSSAPGRSYEQYF. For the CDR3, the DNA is TGTGCCAGCAGTTTATCCTCTGCCCCAGGGAGAAGCTACGAGCAGTACTTC.

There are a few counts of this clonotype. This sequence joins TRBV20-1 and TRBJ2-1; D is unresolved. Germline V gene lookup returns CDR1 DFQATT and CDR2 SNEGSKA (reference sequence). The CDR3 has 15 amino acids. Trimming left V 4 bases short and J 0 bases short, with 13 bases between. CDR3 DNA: TGCAGTGCTACCCCACTCCAAAGCTCCTACAATGAGCAGTTCTTC. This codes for CSATPLQSSYNEQFF.

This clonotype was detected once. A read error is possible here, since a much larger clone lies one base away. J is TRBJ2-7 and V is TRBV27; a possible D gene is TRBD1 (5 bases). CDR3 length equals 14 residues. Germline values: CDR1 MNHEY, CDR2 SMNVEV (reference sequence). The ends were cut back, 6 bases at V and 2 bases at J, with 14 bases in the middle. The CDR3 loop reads CASSRVAGAYEQYF. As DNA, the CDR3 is TGTGCCAGCAGCAGGGTTGCTGGGGCCTACGAGCAGTACTTC.

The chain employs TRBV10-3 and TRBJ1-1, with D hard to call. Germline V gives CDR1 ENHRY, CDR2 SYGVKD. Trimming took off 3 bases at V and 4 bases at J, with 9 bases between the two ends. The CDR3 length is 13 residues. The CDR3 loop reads CAISDPGGTEAFF. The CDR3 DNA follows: TGTGCCATCAGTGATCCGGGAGGCACTGAAGCTTTCTTT.

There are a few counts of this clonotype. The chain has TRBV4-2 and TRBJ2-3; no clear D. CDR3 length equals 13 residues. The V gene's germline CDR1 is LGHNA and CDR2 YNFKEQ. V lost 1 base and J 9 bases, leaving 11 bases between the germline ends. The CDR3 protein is CASSQVSLKTQYF. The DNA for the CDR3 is TGTGCCAGCAGCCAAGTTTCACTGAAGACGCAGTATTTT.

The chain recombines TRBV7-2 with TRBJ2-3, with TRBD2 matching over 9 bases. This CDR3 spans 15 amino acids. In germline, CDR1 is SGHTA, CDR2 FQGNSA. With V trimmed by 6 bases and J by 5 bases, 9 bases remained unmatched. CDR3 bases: TGTGCCAGCAGTTTGACTGGCGGGGGGGTAGATACGCAGTATTTT. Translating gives CASSLTGGGVDTQYF.

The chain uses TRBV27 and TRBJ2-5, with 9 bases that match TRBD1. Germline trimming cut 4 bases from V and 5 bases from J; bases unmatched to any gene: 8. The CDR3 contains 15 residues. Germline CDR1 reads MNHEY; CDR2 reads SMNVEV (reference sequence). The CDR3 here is CASSSGTGKEETQYF. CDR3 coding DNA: TGTGCCAGCAGTTCCGGGACAGGGAAGGAGGAGACCCAGTACTTC.

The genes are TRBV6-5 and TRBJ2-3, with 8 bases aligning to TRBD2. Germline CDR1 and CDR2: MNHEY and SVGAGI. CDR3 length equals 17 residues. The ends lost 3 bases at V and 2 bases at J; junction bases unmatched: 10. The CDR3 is CASSYSEAGGITDTQYF. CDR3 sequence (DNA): TGTGCCAGCAGTTATTCAGAGGCGGGGGGAATCACAGATACGCAGTATTTT.